This T cell receptor (beta chain) was observed in a study of beta chain features in type 1 diabetes. Study context: Patients did not differ from healthy donors in age, gender or cell yield. General study findings and limits: Among all four CD4+ subsets, Type 1 diabetes patients had TCRB CDR3s that were moderately but significantly shorter. Because the template was cDNA, high-expressing cells might be over-represented.

Germline V gene sequence: CDR1 SEHNR, CDR2 FQNEAQ (reference sequence). Deletions cut 0 bases from V and 0 bases from J, with 3 bases between. This CDR3 has 14 residues. What was sequenced were expressed TCRB transcripts, since all of the isolated RNA had been reverse transcribed. The read count averaged around 4 million across naive, central memory and regulatory T cell samples. Here immunoSEQ multiplex PCR was the method, and the copy in TCRdb shows in-frame clones only, minus some. Of about 360,000 clones detected, around 12% appear once; the ten largest clones hold about 0.017%. On this clone itself: Its specificity is unknown.

Sequenced material: naive CD4+ T cells from blood. V gene TRBV7-9 combines with J gene TRBJ1-5, with no clear D. This receptor was taken from a young man in good health. In DNA, the CDR3 is TGTGCCAGCAGCTTAGCCGGTAGCAATCAGCCCCAGCATTTT. It yields the protein CASSLAGSNQPQHF.